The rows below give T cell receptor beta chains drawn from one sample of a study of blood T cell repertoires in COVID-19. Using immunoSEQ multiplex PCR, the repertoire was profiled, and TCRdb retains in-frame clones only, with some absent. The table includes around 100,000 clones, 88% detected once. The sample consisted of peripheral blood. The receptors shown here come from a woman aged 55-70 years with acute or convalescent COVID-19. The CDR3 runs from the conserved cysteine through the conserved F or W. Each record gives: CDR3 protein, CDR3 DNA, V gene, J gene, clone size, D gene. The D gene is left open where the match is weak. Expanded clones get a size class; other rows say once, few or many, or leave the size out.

CDR3aa: CASSSRDYTF; CDR3nt: TGTGCCAGCAGCTCCCGGGACTACACCTTC; v_gene: TRBV7-2; j_gene: TRBJ1-2; abundance: .; d_gene: .
CDR3aa: CASSQDSGDGQPQHF; CDR3nt: TGTGCCAGCAGCCAAGACAGCGGGGACGGCCAGCCCCAGCATTTT; v_gene: TRBV3-1/TRBV3-2; j_gene: TRBJ1-5; abundance: .; d_gene: .
CDR3aa: CASSLGRGMVYNEQFF; CDR3nt: TGTGCCAGCAGCTTAGGCCGCGGGATGGTTTACAATGAGCAGTTCTTC; v_gene: TRBV7-8; j_gene: TRBJ2-1; abundance: few; d_gene: .
CDR3aa: CASIVSDSTDTQYF; CDR3nt: TGTGCCAGCATCGTTAGCGATAGCACAGATACGCAGTATTTT; v_gene: TRBV2; j_gene: TRBJ2-3; abundance: .; d_gene: .
CDR3aa: CASSSPRTSGSADTQYF; CDR3nt: TGTGCCAGCAGCTCCCCCCGGACTAGCGGGAGTGCAGATACGCAGTATTTT; v_gene: TRBV11-3; j_gene: TRBJ2-3; abundance: .; d_gene: TRBD2
CDR3aa: CAWSFLQGGYTF; CDR3nt: TGTGCCTGGAGTTTTTTGCAGGGTGGCTACACCTTC; v_gene: TRBV30; j_gene: TRBJ1-2; abundance: .; d_gene: .
CDR3aa: CASSATTGMGQPQHF; CDR3nt: TGTGCCAGCAGCGCTACGACAGGGATGGGTCAGCCCCAGCATTTT; v_gene: TRBV6-5; j_gene: TRBJ1-5; abundance: .; d_gene: TRBD1
CDR3aa: CSVSSPGATEAFF; CDR3nt: TGCAGCGTCTCTTCCCCTGGGGCCACTGAAGCTTTCTTT; v_gene: TRBV29-1; j_gene: TRBJ1-1; abundance: .; d_gene: .
CDR3aa: CASSTPGGASGSSYNEQFF; CDR3nt: TGTGCCAGCAGCACTCCGGGGGGGGCTAGCGGCAGCTCCTACAATGAGCAGTTCTTC; v_gene: TRBV7-9; j_gene: TRBJ2-1; abundance: .; d_gene: TRBD2
CDR3aa: CAISESTSGQETQYF; CDR3nt: TGTGCCATCAGTGAGTCGACTAGCGGGCAAGAGACCCAGTACTTC; v_gene: TRBV10-3; j_gene: TRBJ2-5; abundance: .; d_gene: TRBD2
CDR3aa: CASIPSASSYEQYF; CDR3nt: TGTGCCAGCATCCCTAGCGCCTCTTCCTACGAGCAGTACTTC; v_gene: TRBV28; j_gene: TRBJ2-7; abundance: .; d_gene: .
CDR3aa: CASRNTGGSSGKDIQYF; CDR3nt: TGTGCCAGTAGGAATACAGGGGGCTCGAGTGGTAAAGACATTCAGTACTTC; v_gene: TRBV19; j_gene: TRBJ2-4; abundance: .; d_gene: TRBD1
CDR3aa: CASSPRFTNTEAFF; CDR3nt: TGTGCCAGCAGCCCCAGGTTTACGAACACTGAAGCTTTCTTT; v_gene: TRBV27; j_gene: TRBJ1-1; abundance: once; d_gene: .
CDR3aa: CASSSRVTSPLHF; CDR3nt: TGTGCCAGCAGCTCCAGGGTTACTTCACCCCTCCACTTT; v_gene: TRBV7-2; j_gene: TRBJ1-6; abundance: .; d_gene: .
CDR3aa: CASSPITSDNEQFF; CDR3nt: TGTGCCAGCTCACCAATAACTAGCGACAATGAGCAGTTCTTC; v_gene: TRBV18; j_gene: TRBJ2-1; abundance: .; d_gene: TRBD2
CDR3aa: CASSLVQGAGELFF; CDR3nt: TGTGCCAGCAGTTTAGTGCAGGGGGCCGGGGAGCTGTTTTTT; v_gene: TRBV28; j_gene: TRBJ2-2; abundance: .; d_gene: TRBD1
CDR3aa: CASSGREGAQYF; CDR3nt: TGTGCCAGTAGTGGCCGGGAGGGCGCCCAGTACTTC; v_gene: TRBV19; j_gene: TRBJ2-5; abundance: once; d_gene: TRBD2
CDR3aa: CATSDFGGSADTQYF; CDR3nt: TGTGCCACCAGTGATTTCGGCGGCAGCGCAGATACGCAGTATTTT; v_gene: TRBV24-1; j_gene: TRBJ2-3; abundance: .; d_gene: .
CDR3aa: CASSFPRGVDTGELFF; CDR3nt: TGTGCCAGCAGTTTCCCGCGGGGGGTCGACACCGGGGAGCTGTTTTTT; v_gene: TRBV27; j_gene: TRBJ2-2; abundance: .; d_gene: TRBD2
CDR3aa: CASSEVWGGNSPLHF; CDR3nt: TGTGCCAGCAGTGAAGTCTGGGGAGGTAATTCACCCCTCCACTTT; v_gene: TRBV6-4; j_gene: TRBJ1-6; abundance: .; d_gene: .
CDR3aa: CASSIMGDSSYNEQFF; CDR3nt: TGTGCCAGTAGTATTATGGGGGACTCCTCCTACAATGAGCAGTTCTTC; v_gene: TRBV19; j_gene: TRBJ2-1; abundance: .; d_gene: .
CDR3aa: CASSEARGIQTQYF; CDR3nt: TGTGCCAGCAGTGAAGCTCGGGGGATTCAGACCCAGTACTTC; v_gene: TRBV6-1; j_gene: TRBJ2-5; abundance: .; d_gene: .
CDR3aa: CAWSSSSYGYTF; CDR3nt: TGTGCCTGGAGTTCCTCTTCTTATGGCTACACCTTC; v_gene: TRBV30; j_gene: TRBJ1-2; abundance: .; d_gene: .
CDR3aa: CASSLLDTTYEQYF; CDR3nt: TGTGCCAGCAGTCTGCTGGACACTACCTACGAGCAGTACTTC; v_gene: TRBV6-5; j_gene: TRBJ2-7; abundance: .; d_gene: .
CDR3aa: CASSLTPTGNSHGYTF; CDR3nt: TGTGCCAGCAGTCTAACTCCGACAGGGAACTCACATGGCTACACCTTC; v_gene: TRBV11-2; j_gene: TRBJ1-2; abundance: .; d_gene: TRBD1
CDR3aa: CASSVPAGGTDTQYF; CDR3nt: TGTGCCAGCAGCGTACCAGCGGGAGGCACAGATACGCAGTATTTT; v_gene: TRBV9; j_gene: TRBJ2-3; abundance: .; d_gene: TRBD2
CDR3aa: CASRASGRALGEQFF; CDR3nt: TGTGCCAGCAGGGCGAGCGGGAGGGCCCTCGGAGAGCAGTTCTTC; v_gene: TRBV11-2; j_gene: TRBJ2-1; abundance: .; d_gene: TRBD2
CDR3aa: CASSLGQGSYEQYF; CDR3nt: TGCGCCAGCAGCTTGGGACAGGGGTCCTACGAGCAGTACTTC; v_gene: TRBV5-1; j_gene: TRBJ2-7; abundance: once; d_gene: TRBD1
CDR3aa: CASSITGTNTGELFF; CDR3nt: TGTGCCAGTAGTATCACGGGGACGAACACCGGGGAGCTGTTTTTT; v_gene: TRBV19; j_gene: TRBJ2-2; abundance: .; d_gene: .
CDR3aa: CASSLGREEAQYF; CDR3nt: TGCGCCAGCAGCTTGGGCAGGGAGGAGGCCCAGTACTTC; v_gene: TRBV5-1; j_gene: TRBJ2-5; abundance: .; d_gene: .
CDR3aa: CASSERQVSNQPQHF; CDR3nt: TGTGCCAGCAGTGAACGACAGGTGAGCAATCAGCCCCAGCATTTT; v_gene: TRBV25-1; j_gene: TRBJ1-5; abundance: .; d_gene: .
CDR3aa: CATSRDRGYGYTF; CDR3nt: TGTGCCACCAGTCGGGACAGGGGCTATGGCTACACCTTC; v_gene: TRBV24-1; j_gene: TRBJ1-2; abundance: .; d_gene: TRBD1
CDR3aa: CASSFSAGHQETQYF; CDR3nt: TGTGCCAGCAGCTTTTCCGCAGGCCACCAAGAGACCCAGTACTTC; v_gene: TRBV7-3; j_gene: TRBJ2-5; abundance: .; d_gene: .
CDR3aa: CASSLRQGDALNQPQHF; CDR3nt: TGTGCCAGCAGTTTACGACAGGGAGACGCCCTCAATCAGCCCCAGCATTTT; v_gene: TRBV27; j_gene: TRBJ1-5; abundance: .; d_gene: TRBD1
CDR3aa: CAISEGQARLAGNQPQHF; CDR3nt: TGTGCCATCAGTGAAGGACAGGCTCGGCTAGCTGGCAATCAGCCCCAGCATTTT; v_gene: TRBV10-3; j_gene: TRBJ1-5; abundance: .; d_gene: TRBD1
CDR3aa: CASSPPNTGGNTEAFF; CDR3nt: TGTGCCAGCTCACCACCGAATACAGGGGGCAACACTGAAGCTTTCTTT; v_gene: TRBV18; j_gene: TRBJ1-1; abundance: .; d_gene: TRBD1
CDR3aa: CASSVAPGRRTGELFF; CDR3nt: TGTGCCAGCAGCGTAGCCCCGGGAAGGCGCACCGGGGAGCTGTTTTTT; v_gene: TRBV9; j_gene: TRBJ2-2; abundance: .; d_gene: .
CDR3aa: CASSPGATGGNTEAFF; CDR3nt: TGTGCCAGTAGCCCAGGGGCGACGGGTGGAAACACTGAAGCTTTCTTT; v_gene: TRBV19; j_gene: TRBJ1-1; abundance: few; d_gene: .
CDR3aa: CASSLGNRGSFEKLFF; CDR3nt: TGCGCCAGCAGCTTGGGTAACAGGGGGTCGTTTGAAAAACTGTTTTTT; v_gene: TRBV5-1; j_gene: TRBJ1-4; abundance: .; d_gene: TRBD1
CDR3aa: CASSSLAGPSNEQFF; CDR3nt: TGCGCCAGCAGCTCCTTAGCGGGACCATCCAATGAGCAGTTCTTC; v_gene: TRBV5-1; j_gene: TRBJ2-1; abundance: .; d_gene: TRBD2
CDR3aa: CASSTGLSSNQPQHF; CDR3nt: TGTGCCAGTAGCACAGGGCTTAGCAGCAATCAGCCCCAGCATTTT; v_gene: TRBV19; j_gene: TRBJ1-5; abundance: .; d_gene: .
CDR3aa: CASSFFGGATYEQYF; CDR3nt: TGTGCCAGCAGCTTTTTCGGCGGGGCAACCTACGAGCAGTACTTC; v_gene: TRBV5-4; j_gene: TRBJ2-7; abundance: .; d_gene: .
CDR3aa: CASSPQGLSTDTQYF; CDR3nt: TGTGCCAGCAGCCCACAGGGGCTCAGCACAGATACGCAGTATTTT; v_gene: TRBV3-1/TRBV3-2; j_gene: TRBJ2-3; abundance: .; d_gene: TRBD1
CDR3aa: CASSYPPGQGVDTGELFF; CDR3nt: TGTGCCAGCAGCTACCCCCCCGGACAGGGGGTGGACACCGGGGAGCTGTTTTTT; v_gene: TRBV7-8; j_gene: TRBJ2-2; abundance: .; d_gene: TRBD1
CDR3aa: CSVAGTGGYEQYF; CDR3nt: TGCAGCGTAGCCGGGACAGGGGGATACGAGCAGTACTTC; v_gene: TRBV29-1; j_gene: TRBJ2-7; abundance: .; d_gene: TRBD1
CDR3aa: CASSQLGQGIGNEQFF; CDR3nt: TGTGCCAGCAGCCAATTAGGACAGGGGATCGGGAATGAGCAGTTCTTC; v_gene: TRBV4-2; j_gene: TRBJ2-1; abundance: .; d_gene: TRBD1
CDR3aa: CASSPSGRVNEQFF; CDR3nt: TGTGCCAGCTCACCGAGCGGGAGAGTCAATGAGCAGTTCTTC; v_gene: TRBV18; j_gene: TRBJ2-1; abundance: .; d_gene: TRBD2
CDR3aa: CAILRWRESRYEQYF; CDR3nt: TGTGCCATCCTAAGGTGGCGGGAAAGCAGGTACGAGCAGTACTTC; v_gene: TRBV10-3; j_gene: TRBJ2-7; abundance: .; d_gene: .
CDR3aa: CASSVEGEGNTEAFF; CDR3nt: TGTGCCAGCAGCGTAGAAGGCGAGGGAAACACTGAAGCTTTCTTT; v_gene: TRBV9; j_gene: TRBJ1-1; abundance: .; d_gene: .
CDR3aa: CASTNRDSRNRDTQYF; CDR3nt: TGCGCCAGCACTAATAGGGACTCCAGAAATCGGGATACGCAGTATTTT; v_gene: TRBV10-2; j_gene: TRBJ2-3; abundance: .; d_gene: .
CDR3aa: CASSQAPRLMSSYNEQFF; CDR3nt: TGTGCCAGTAGTCAAGCCCCCAGACTCATGAGCTCCTACAATGAGCAGTTCTTC; v_gene: TRBV19; j_gene: TRBJ2-1; abundance: .; d_gene: .